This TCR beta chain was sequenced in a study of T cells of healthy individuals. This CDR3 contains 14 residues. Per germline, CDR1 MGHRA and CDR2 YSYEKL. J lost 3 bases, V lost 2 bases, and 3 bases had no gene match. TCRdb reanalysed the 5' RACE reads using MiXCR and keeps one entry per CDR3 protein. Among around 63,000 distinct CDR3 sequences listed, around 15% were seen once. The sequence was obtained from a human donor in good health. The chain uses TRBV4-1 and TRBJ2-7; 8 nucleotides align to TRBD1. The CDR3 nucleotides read TGCGCCAGCAGCCAACCCGGGACAGGCTACGAGCAGTACTTC. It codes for CASSQPGTGYEQYF.